Presented here are 32 T cell receptor beta chains from one specimen sequenced in a study of T cells in Graves' hyperthyroidism and ophthalmopathy. RNA transcripts served as the template for amplifying TCR beta CDR3 regions. Initially, a first-round RT-PCR of the TCR CDR3 employed the HTBI primer set. TCRdb recomputed calls from the multiplex PCR reads with MiXCR, one row per CDR3 protein. The sample yields fewer than 850,000 distinct CDR3 sequences, 17% seen once. The sequencing input was blood. These receptors came from a man between 45 and 60 years old with Graves' hyperthyroidism.

This clonotype was counted only a few times. At one end the junction does not follow the germline gene, possibly because of a read error. The chain links TRBV27 to TRBJ2-2, with D perhaps TRBD2 (6 bases). CDR1 MNHEY and CDR2 SMNVEV come from the germline V gene (reference sequence). The CDR3 consists of 12 residues. This CDR3 is CASSLLGGELLF. CDR3 DNA: TGTGCCAGCAGTTTATTGGGCGGGGAGCTGCTTTTT.

With respect to this clonotype: Relative to the germline gene, one junction end is altered; a read error may explain this. This chain links TRBV24-1 with TRBJ2-2; TRBD2 matches at 10 bases. Germline V lookup: CDR1 KGHDR, CDR2 SFDVKD. There are 19 residues in the CDR3. For the CDR3, the DNA is TGTGCCGCCAGTGATTTGGGTTTCGGAGCGGGAGGGCACACCGGGGAGCTGTTTTTT. Translation gives CAASDLGFGAGGHTGELFF.

In this sample, this clonotype turned up many times. V usage is TRBV28 and J usage is TRBJ2-7; unclear D gene. The CDR3 is made up of 11 amino acids. Germline CDR1 is MDHEN and CDR2 is SYDVKM. Between the trimmed V and J ends, which lost 5 bases and 3 bases, there was a span of 5 bases. The CDR3 nucleotides read TGTGCCAGCAGTCGGTACTACGAGCAGTACTTC. It codes for CASSRYYEQYF.

This clonotype was picked up many times. V gene TRBV2 combines with J gene TRBJ1-5; no clear D. Germline loops: CDR1 SNHLY, CDR2 FYNNEI. The V gene lost 7 bases and the J gene lost 2 bases, with 9 bases spanning the gap. CDR3 length equals 13 residues. For the CDR3, the DNA is TGTGCCAGCACCTTGGACGGCAATCAGCCCCAGCATTTT. It translates to CASTLDGNQPQHF.

This clonotype was counted between two and nine times. The chain joins TRBV30 to TRBJ1-2; 9 bases match TRBD1. J was trimmed by 6 bases and V by 3 bases; bases with no gene match: 5. The germline V gene encodes CDR1 GTSNPN and CDR2 SVGIG (reference sequence). CDR3 length equals 13 residues. The CDR3 reads CAWSTGTGNGYTF. CDR3 DNA: TGTGCCTGGAGCACCGGGACAGGGAATGGCTACACCTTC. Full variable domain (missing parts from reference TRBV30 and TRBJ1-2): SQTIHQWPATLVQPVGSPLSLECTVEGTSNPNLYWYRQAAGRGLQLLFYSVGIGQISSEVPQNLSASRPQDRQFILSSKKLLLSDSGFYLCAWSTGTGNGYTFGSGTRLTVV.

The V call is TRBV6-1, the J call TRBJ2-7, with TRBD1 identical over 7 bases. After removal of 4 bases from V and 2 bases from J, the junction contained 11 bases not matched to a gene. Germline-derived CDR1 and CDR2 are MNHNS and SASEGT. The CDR3 has 16 amino acids. The CDR3 loop reads CASSADFRDSPYEQYF. The DNA for the CDR3 is TGTGCCAGCAGTGCGGACTTCAGGGACAGCCCCTACGAGCAGTACTTC.

This chain connects TRBV9 to TRBJ1-3; D is ambiguous. Trimming took off 1 base at V and 0 bases at J, with 5 bases between the two ends. The CDR3 loop spans 14 amino acids. Looked up from germline, CDR1 is SGDLS and CDR2 is YYNGEE. The CDR3 bases are TGTGCCAGCAGCGTAAGGCACTCTGGAAACACCATATATTTT. Amino acid sequence: CASSVRHSGNTIYF.

As concerns this clonotype: One base away lies a much larger clone, so this may be a sequencing read error. The chain carries TRBV18 and TRBJ1-4; no clear D. The CDR3 consists of 13 residues. Germline CDR1 reads KGHSH; CDR2 reads LQKENI. In DNA form, the CDR3 reads TGTGCCAGCAGGGCGGCAACTAATGGAAAACTGTTTTTT. Translation: CASRAATNGKLFF.

A few counts support this clonotype. The chain combines TRBV9 with TRBJ2-1, with D possibly matching TRBD2 (6 bases). Per germline, CDR1 SGDLS and CDR2 YYNGEE. V gave up 0 bases and J gave up 6 bases, with 13 bases separating them. The CDR3 covers 15 residues. In DNA, the CDR3 is TGTGCCAGCAGCGTAGATCTAGGGCGGGGCAATGAGCAGTTCTTC. This encodes CASSVDLGRGNEQFF.

This clonotype was recorded many times. This chain uses TRBV24-1 with TRBJ2-2, with no clear D. Trimming left V 0 bases short and J 4 bases short, with 14 bases between. CDR1 is KGHDR and CDR2 is SFDVKD in the germline V gene. The CDR3 is 17 residues long. CDR3 in DNA: TGTGCCACCAGTGATTTGGAGGCCACGACGAGCACCGGGGAGCTGTTTTTT. Amino acids: CATSDLEATTSTGELFF.

This clonotype came up many times. The V and J genes are TRBV28 and TRBJ2-1, with 8 bases matching TRBD2. CDR3 length equals 15 residues. Looked up from germline, CDR1 is MDHEN and CDR2 is SYDVKM. V trimming: 6 bases; J trimming: 6 bases; junction bases outside the gene matches: 10. The CDR3 reads CASSKSGRLGNEQFF. CDR3 sequence (DNA): TGTGCCAGCAGCAAAAGCGGGAGATTAGGCAATGAGCAGTTCTTC.

This clonotype came up many times. The V call is TRBV12-3 or TRBV12-4, the J call TRBJ1-3, with unresolved D. The germline V and J ends were trimmed by 5 bases and 0 bases, with 5 bases remaining between them. The CDR3 covers 13 residues. Written as DNA, the CDR3 is TGTGCCAGCAGTACACTCTCTGGAAACACCATATATTTT. Residues: CASSTLSGNTIYF.

Only a few counts were recorded for this clonotype. The V gene is TRBV28, the J gene TRBJ1-5; 10 bases agree with TRBD1. Germline CDR1 reads MDHEN; CDR2 reads SYDVKM. The CDR3 extends over 16 amino acids. V was clipped by 6 bases and J by 4 bases; unmatched bases: 9. This chain's CDR3 is CASRLSGQGSNQPQHF. The CDR3 DNA sequence: TGTGCCAGCAGACTCTCGGGACAGGGGAGTAATCAGCCCCAGCATTTT. The full variable domain, in which reference TRBV28 and TRBJ1-5 provide the parts outside the CDR3, is DVKVTQSSRYLVKRTGEKVFLECVQDMDHENMFWYRQDPGLGLRLIYFSYDVKMKEKGDIPEGYSVSREKKERFSLILESASTNQTSMYLCASRLSGQGSNQPQHFGDGTRLSIL.

In its sample, this clonotype was seen many times. CDR3 sequence reads: CASSPVGTGYEQYF. DNA for the CDR3: TGTGCCAGCAGCCCGGTCGGGACAGGCTACGAGCAGTACTTC. The V call is TRBV7-9, the J call TRBJ2-7; 8 bases agree with TRBD1. The CDR3 totals 14 residues. The J segment lost 3 bases and the V segment lost 5 bases, leaving 6 bases of the junction unmatched. CDR1 is SEHNR, CDR2 FQNEAQ, per germline (reference sequence).

This CDR3 is CASSLDLSSGRGNEQFF. CDR3 coding DNA: TGTGCCAGCAGCTTAGATCTGAGTAGCGGGAGAGGCAATGAGCAGTTCTTC. The V and J genes are TRBV11-2 and TRBJ2-1; 9 bases align to TRBD2. This CDR3 is 17 amino acids long. Germline V CDR1 and CDR2: SGHAT, FQNNGV. V lost 0 bases to trimming and J lost 6 bases; unmatched junction nucleotides: 9.

This clonotype was recorded many times. This rearrangement joins TRBV13 to TRBJ2-2; D unclear. Germline V gene data show CDR1 as PRHDT and CDR2 as FYEKMQ (reference sequence). V lost 2 bases, J lost 6 bases, and 13 bases lay in between. This CDR3 contains 15 residues. CDR3 amino acids: CASSLLTPAPGELFF. The CDR3, as DNA: TGTGCCAGCAGCTTACTGACCCCAGCCCCCGGGGAGCTGTTTTTT.

The gene calls are TRBV6-5 and TRBJ1-5; no firm D call. Germline CDR1 is MNHEY and CDR2 is SVGAGI. With 0 bases removed from V and 2 bases from J, the gap between germline ends came to 11 bases. The length of the CDR3 is 16 residues. The CDR3 is CASSYSNLGGNQPQHF. The CDR3, as DNA: TGTGCCAGCAGTTACTCGAACTTGGGTGGCAATCAGCCCCAGCATTTT.

This rearrangement joins TRBV6-1 to TRBJ1-1; a possible D gene is TRBD1 (6 bases). CDR1 is MNHNS and CDR2 is SASEGT in the germline V gene. Deletions cut 6 bases from V and 3 bases from J, with 14 bases between. The CDR3 is made up of 14 amino acids. In nucleotides, the CDR3 is TGTGCCAGCAGCAGTTCACAGGGACACACTGAAGCTTTCTTT. It is translated as CASSSSQGHTEAFF.

The table lists this clonotype with many counts. The chain employs TRBV11-2 and TRBJ2-1; TRBD2 is a possible D gene (6 bases). The germline V gene has CDR1 SGHAT and CDR2 FQNNGV. V lost 2 bases and J lost 1, with 9 bases in between. This CDR3 is built from 15 residues. CDR3 sequence reads: CASSLSAGSYNEQFF. The CDR3, as DNA: TGTGCCAGCAGCTTATCGGCGGGGTCCTACAATGAGCAGTTCTTC. Supplemented by reference TRBV11-2 and TRBJ2-1, the full variable domain reads EAGVAQSPRYKIIEKRQSVAFWCNPISGHATLYWYQQILGQGPKLLIQFQNNGVVDDSQLPKDRFSAERLKGVDSTLKIQPAKLEDSAVYLCASSLSAGSYNEQFFGPGTRLTVL.

This clonotype showed up many times. This chain connects TRBV28 to TRBJ2-2; 13 positions agree with TRBD2. Germline V lookup: CDR1 MDHEN, CDR2 SYDVKM. This CDR3 region has 16 residues. Trimming removed 4 bases from V and 6 bases from J; junction bases left unmatched: 5. This CDR3 is CASSSGLAGAPGELFF. CDR3 in DNA: TGTGCCAGCAGTTCCGGACTAGCGGGAGCTCCCGGGGAGCTGTTTTTT.

This clonotype showed up many times. V gene TRBV6-1 combines with J gene TRBJ2-3; the D is unclear. CDR3 length: 14 amino acids. V was shortened by 5 bases and J by 2 bases, with 11 bases between the two germline ends. CDR1 and CDR2 (germline): MNHNS, SASEGT. CDR3 DNA: TGTGCCAGCAGTTACTCCCGGGTCACAGATACGCAGTATTTT. It translates to CASSYSRVTDTQYF.

This clonotype has only a few counts. The chain links TRBV30 to TRBJ2-3; tentative D call: TRBD1 (6 bases). The CDR3 has 15 amino acids. V gave up 4 bases and J gave up 0 bases, with 14 bases separating them. Per germline, CDR1 GTSNPN and CDR2 SVGIG (reference sequence). The CDR3: CAWNLQGTSTDTQYF. For the CDR3, the DNA is TGTGCCTGGAACCTCCAGGGGACGAGCACAGATACGCAGTATTTT.

This clonotype has ten or more counts. V usage is TRBV5-1 and J usage is TRBJ1-1, with a weak D call TRBD1 (5 bases). Per the germline V gene, CDR1 is SGHRS and CDR2 is YFSETQ. V lost 7 bases to trimming and J lost 5 bases, with 15 bases between them. This CDR3 is built from 13 residues. The CDR3 coding sequence is TGCGCCAGCCATGAGGGGACGGGGACTGAAGCTTTCTTT. Its translation is CASHEGTGTEAFF.

This clonotype has only a few counts. CDR3: CASTNPAEGYYGYTF. The CDR3 nucleotides read TGTGCCAGTACCAATCCTGCCGAGGGATACTATGGCTACACCTTC. The chain carries TRBV19 and TRBJ1-2; D is unresolved. This CDR3 spans 15 amino acids. V shed 7 bases and J shed 3 bases, with 18 bases lying between them. CDR1 and CDR2 (germline): LNHDA, SQIVND (reference sequence).

This clonotype was counted between two and nine times. A much larger clone differs by one base, so this may be a read error. The rearrangement joins TRBV2 to TRBJ2-2; unclear D gene. The CDR3 extends over 13 amino acids. Germline assignment: CDR1 SNHLY and CDR2 FYNNEI. V shed 7 bases and J shed 8 bases, with 14 bases lying between them. CDR3 in DNA: TGTGCCAGCACGGTGCTATCAGGAGGGGAGCTGTTTTTT. Translation gives CASTVLSGGELFF.

Only a few counts were recorded for this clonotype. This sequence joins TRBV18 and TRBJ2-3, with D perhaps matching TRBD2 (5 bases). V gave up 4 bases and J gave up 2 bases, with 10 bases separating them. Germline loops: CDR1 KGHSH, CDR2 LQKENI. This CDR3 is built from 14 residues. The CDR3 here is CASSLGLFTDTQYF. The CDR3 DNA is TGTGCCAGCTCACTAGGACTGTTCACAGATACGCAGTATTTT. The whole variable domain, remainder taken from reference TRBV18 and TRBJ2-3, is NAGVMQNPRHLVRRRGQEARLRCSPMKGHSHVYWYRQLPEEGLKFMVYLQKENIIDESGMPKERFSAEFPKEGPSILRIQQVVRGDSAAYFCASSLGLFTDTQYFGPGTRLTVL.

This clonotype has only a few counts. CDR3 nucleotide sequence: TGCAGCGTTGGTTGGAGGGACAATTCACCCCTCCACTTT. This codes for CSVGWRDNSPLHF. The V and J genes are TRBV29-1 and TRBJ1-6, with D tentatively TRBD1 (5 bases). The germline CDR1 and CDR2 sequences are SQVTM and ANQGSEA. This CDR3 spans 13 amino acids. V was pared by 4 bases and J by 7 bases, with 11 bases between.

This clonotype has only a few counts. This rearrangement joins TRBV12-3 or TRBV12-4 to TRBJ2-5; D is possibly TRBD1 (5 bases). The CDR3 length is 14 residues. With 6 bases removed from V and 5 bases from J, the gap between germline ends came to 16 bases. The CDR3 sequence: CASSSARAAETQYF. The CDR3 DNA sequence: TGTGCCAGCAGCTCAGCCAGGGCTGCCGAGACCCAGTACTTC.

This clonotype was seen many times. CDR3 coding DNA: TGTGCCATACAGGGTGGCGATTATAATTCACCCCTCCACTTT. Its translation is CAIQGGDYNSPLHF. The chain is built from TRBV28 and TRBJ1-6, with D perhaps TRBD1 (6 bases). CDR1 and CDR2 from the germline V gene are MDHEN and SYDVKM. Trimming took 10 bases from V and 4 from J, leaving 14 bases between them. This CDR3 is 14 amino acids long.

Many counts were recorded for this clonotype. V gene TRBV11-2 combines with J gene TRBJ1-1, with D unclear. Germline values: CDR1 SGHAT, CDR2 FQNNGV. V was pared by 5 bases and J by 3 bases, with 10 bases between. The CDR3 runs 13 residues. The CDR3 spells CASSPDRYTEAFF. CDR3 DNA sequence: TGTGCCAGCAGCCCTGACCGGTACACTGAAGCTTTCTTT.

This clonotype was detected ten times or more. This chain links TRBV6-5 with TRBJ1-1, with a weak D call TRBD1 (5 bases). Between the trimmed V and J ends, which lost 4 bases and 3 bases, there was a span of 21 bases. This CDR3 region has 17 residues. Germline values: CDR1 MNHEY, CDR2 SVGAGI. CDR3 coding DNA: TGTGCCAGCAGTTCCCAAGATGCCAAGGGGCAAGACACTGAAGCTTTCTTT. Amino acid sequence: CASSSQDAKGQDTEAFF.

This clonotype was observed at least ten times. The rearrangement joins TRBV6-1 to TRBJ2-3; D is uncertain. The CDR3 extends over 22 amino acids. The V gene's germline CDR1 is MNHNS and CDR2 SASEGT. The V and J ends lost 5 bases and 6 bases respectively, with 39 bases between them. The CDR3 here is CASSRRSTRFDGMVMVQDTQYF. As DNA, the CDR3 is TGTGCCAGCAGTCGACGATCGACAAGGTTTGATGGGATGGTCATGGTGCAGGATACGCAGTATTTT.